Measured by frequency, the clone carrying this TCR beta chain is medium-sized. What it recognizes is unknown. The sample comes from a study of CXCR3-negative and CXCR3-positive naive CD8 T cells. This CDR3 has 15 amino acids. Germline lookup yields CDR1 MGHRA and CDR2 YSYEKL. 5' RACE that incorporated UMI labels was used to prepare the TRB cDNA libraries. Using the 5' RACE reads, TCRdb records one entry per CDR3 protein without DNA. Here the sample table reports roughly 7,500 distinct CDR3 sequences. Study conclusions and caveats: Comparison of naive cells showed more hydrophobic TRB CDR3s in CXCR3-positive than in CXCR3-negative naive cells.

This chain joins TRBV4-1 and TRBJ2-1; with no DNA, the TCRdb D assignment of TRBD2 cannot be verified. The sequence was obtained from a human donor in good health. Some clones in this sample may be carry-over from other donors' samples. The sequenced material came from naive CXCR3+ CD8+ T cells from blood. Subset here: CD45RO-CCR7+CD27+CD95- naive CD8+ T cells expressing CXCR3 (TNR3+). The CDR3 loop is CASSQDEGRANEQFF.